The clone carrying this T cell receptor (beta chain) was seen a handful of times. Its antigen is not known. These data originate in a study of T-cell memory formation after mild COVID-19. The V and J ends lost 4 bases and 0 bases respectively, with 16 bases between them. Germline V gives CDR1 MGHRA, CDR2 YSYEKL. The CDR3 is 16 amino acids. TCRdb re-called the 5' RACE reads through MiXCR, storing one row per CDR3 protein. The repertoire holds roughly 80,000 distinct CDR3 sequences, with roughly 25% as singletons. Findings of the study overall: Cross-reactive memory apparently joined, as some responding clones appeared in pre-infection memory. CD8+ contracting clones occupied EMRA, while CD4+ ones occupied mainly CM and EM.

This rearrangement joins TRBV4-1 to TRBJ2-7; D is tentatively TRBD1 or TRBD2 (6 bases each). This clonotype was obtained from a man between 18 and 35 years old who had mild COVID-19 (a few samples of this study predate the infection). Cell type and time point are not known. Sequencing input: PBMCs or a T cell subset sorted from them (not recorded which). The CDR3 spells CASSPREGGGSYEQYV. CDR3 sequence (DNA): TGCGCCAGCAGCCCCCGTGAGGGGGGAGGCTCCTACGAGCAGTACGTC.